The rows below give T cell receptor beta chains drawn from one sample of a study of response to subunit inactivated influenza vaccine. MiXCR, applied by TCRdb to the RT-PCR reads, yields one record per CDR3 protein. Of roughly 700,000 distinct CDR3 sequences listed, 15% to 17% are singletons. This specimen was PBMCs from blood, taken 11 to 12 days after vaccination. The receptors were gathered from a man aged 45-65 years who received an inactivated influenza vaccine. CDR3s include the opening cysteine and the closing phenylalanine or tryptophan. The D gene is left open where the match is weak. Only some rows state a clone size, as once, few, many or a class for expanded clones.

14 | - | - | TRBJ1-1 | TRBV10-3 | TGTGCCATCAGTGAGAGGATGCTTGGGAATGAAGCTTTCTTT | CAISERMLGNEAFF
11 | - | few | TRBJ2-1 | TRBV7-9 | TGTGCCAGCAGCTTACAGGATATCGGGTTCTTC | CASSLQDIGFF
16 | TRBD1 | - | TRBJ2-1 | TRBV7-2 | TGTGCCAGCAGCTCCCCGGCTAACAGGGGGTACAATGAGCAGTTCTTC | CASSSPANRGYNEQFF
15 | TRBD2 | few | TRBJ2-1 | TRBV19 | TGTGCCAGTAGTATGATGAGCGGGGTTTACAATGAGCAGTTCTTC | CASSMMSGVYNEQFF
15 | TRBD1 | few | TRBJ2-7 | TRBV3-1 | TGTGCCAGCAGCTTTCGACAGGGTAAAGCCTACGAGCAGTACTTC | CASSFRQGKAYEQYF
14 | - | - | TRBJ1-1 | TRBV28 | TGTGCCAGCGGACTACAGGATCTGAACACTGAAGCTTTCTTT | CASGLQDLNTEAFF
14 | TRBD1 | - | TRBJ2-7 | TRBV24-1 | TGTGCCACCAGTGACCCGGGACAGGGGGACGAGCAGTACTTC | CATSDPGQGDEQYF
16 | - | few | TRBJ2-2 | TRBV24-1 | TGTGCCACCAGTGATTTCTGGCTACCGAACACCGGGGAGCTGTTTTTT | CATSDFWLPNTGELFF
11 | - | - | TRBJ2-2 | TRBV7-6 | TGTGCCAGCAGCCTAGGATGGGAGCTGTTTTTT | CASSLGWELFF
16 | - | - | TRBJ1-2 | TRBV15 | TGTGCCACCAGCAGAGGCAACTCCGGGACGGTTCGTGGCTACACCTTC | CATSRGNSGTVRGYTF
15 | - | - | TRBJ2-2 | TRBV7-2 | TGTGCCAGCAGCTTCTCAGCTACGAACACCGGGGAGCTGTTTTTT | CASSFSATNTGELFF
15 | - | - | TRBJ2-7 | TRBV5-1 | TGCGCCAGCAGCTTGGTGGCAGGCCCTACCTACGAGCAGTACTTC | CASSLVAGPTYEQYF
14 | - | - | TRBJ2-7 | TRBV5-1 | TGCGCCAGCAGCTTGAGAGGGATCACCTACGAGCAGTACTTC | CASSLRGITYEQYF
15 | - | many | TRBJ1-1 | TRBV20-1 | TGCAGTGCTAGTAGAAAGGGAACCATGAACACTGAAGCTTTCTTT | CSASRKGTMNTEAFF